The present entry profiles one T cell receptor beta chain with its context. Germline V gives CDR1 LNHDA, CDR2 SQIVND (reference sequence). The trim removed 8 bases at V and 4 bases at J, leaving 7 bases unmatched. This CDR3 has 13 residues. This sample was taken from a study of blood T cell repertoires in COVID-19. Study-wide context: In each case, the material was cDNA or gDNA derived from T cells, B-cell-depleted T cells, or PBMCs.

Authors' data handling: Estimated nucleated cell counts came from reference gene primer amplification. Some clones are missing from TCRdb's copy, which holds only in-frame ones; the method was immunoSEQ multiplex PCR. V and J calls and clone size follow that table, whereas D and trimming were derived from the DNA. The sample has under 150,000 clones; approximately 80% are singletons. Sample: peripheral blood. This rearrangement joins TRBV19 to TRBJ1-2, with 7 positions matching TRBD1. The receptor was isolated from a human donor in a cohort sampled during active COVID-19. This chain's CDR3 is CASASTGTYGYTF. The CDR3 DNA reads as TGTGCCAGTGCCTCGACAGGGACCTATGGCTACACCTTC.